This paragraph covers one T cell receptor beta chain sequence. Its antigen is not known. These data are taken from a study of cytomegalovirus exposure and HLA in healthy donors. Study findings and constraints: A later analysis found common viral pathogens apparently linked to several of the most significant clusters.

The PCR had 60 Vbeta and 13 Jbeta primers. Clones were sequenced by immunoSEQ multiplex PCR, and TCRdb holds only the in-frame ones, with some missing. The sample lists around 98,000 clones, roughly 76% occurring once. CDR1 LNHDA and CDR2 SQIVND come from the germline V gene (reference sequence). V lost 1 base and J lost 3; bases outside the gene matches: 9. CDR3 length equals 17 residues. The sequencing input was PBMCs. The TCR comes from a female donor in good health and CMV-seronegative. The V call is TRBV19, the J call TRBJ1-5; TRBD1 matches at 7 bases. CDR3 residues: CASSIGFQGDNNQPQHF. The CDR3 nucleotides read TGTGCCAGTAGTATAGGGTTCCAGGGGGATAACAATCAGCCCCAGCATTTT.